The rows below give T cell receptor beta chains drawn from one sample of a study of cytomegalovirus exposure and HLA in healthy donors. The data were produced by immunoSEQ multiplex PCR, yet TCRdb's version contains in-frame clones alone and is incomplete. Altogether roughly 220,000 clones are present, approximately 81% being singletons, with the ten largest covering approximately 2.8%. The source material was PBMCs. These receptors were taken from a man under 40 in good health and CMV-seronegative. The CDR3 runs from the conserved cysteine through the conserved F or W. The D gene is left open where the match is weak. Part of the rows lack a size; the others show once, few, many or a class for expanded clones.

>TRBV7-9|TRBJ2-7|TRBD2|few
TGTGCCAGCAGTCAACCGGGACTATCACCCGACGAGCAGTACTTC
CASSQPGLSPDEQYF
>TRBV11-1|TRBJ1-6|.|.
TGTGCCAGCAGCTTATACGGGAATTCACCCCTCCACTTT
CASSLYGNSPLHF
>TRBV5-1|TRBJ1-2|.|.
TGCGCCAGCAGCTTGACTCCACTCGCTCTCTATGGCTACACCTTC
CASSLTPLALYGYTF
>TRBV11-2|TRBJ2-3|TRBD1|few
TGTGCCAGCAGCTATCACAGGGGTGCAGATACGCAGTATTTT
CASSYHRGADTQYF
>TRBV5-1|TRBJ1-1|.|.
TGCGCCAGCAGCTTGCGACAGAACACTGAAGCTTTCTTT
CASSLRQNTEAFF
>TRBV4-3|TRBJ1-1|.|.
TGCGCCAGCAGCCAAGTTTACGGGTCTGAAGCTTTCTTT
CASSQVYGSEAFF
>TRBV7-8|TRBJ1-2|.|.
TGTGCCAGCAGCTTAGCGCTCACAGAACTCTATGGCTACACCTTC
CASSLALTELYGYTF
>TRBV5-4|TRBJ2-7|TRBD1|.
TGTGCCAGCAGCTTGGCCAGACAGGGGCAACACTTC
CASSLARQGQHF
>TRBV5-6|TRBJ1-6|.|.
TGTGCCAGCAGCCCGAGGATCACGGCTGTTTATAATTCACCCCTCCACTTT
CASSPRITAVYNSPLHF
>TRBV20-1|TRBJ2-7|.|.
TGCAGCCCAGGACACTACGAGCAGTACTTC
CSPGHYEQYF
>TRBV28|TRBJ2-5|TRBD1|.
TGTGCCAGCAGTTGGTACAGGGGGCAAGAGACCCAGTACTTC
CASSWYRGQETQYF
>TRBV6-6|TRBJ2-7|.|.
TGTGCCAGCAGTGGGGCGGGATTGAGGGGAGCTGGTTACTTC
CASSGAGLRGAGYF
>TRBV4-3|TRBJ1-6|.|.
TGCGCCAGCAGCCAAGAAATCAATAATTCACCCCTCCACTTT
CASSQEINNSPLHF
>TRBV5-1|TRBJ1-3|.|.
TGCGCCAGCAGCCCCGGGGTTTCGGGAGGAAACACCATATATTTT
CASSPGVSGGNTIYF
>TRBV28|TRBJ2-7|.|.
TGTGCCAGCAGTTTATTGGGGCAGGGGTCCTACGAGCAGTACTTC
CASSLLGQGSYEQYF
>TRBV4-1|TRBJ2-7|TRBD1|.
TGCGCCAGCAGCCGAGGACAGGCGAACTCCTACGAGCAGTACTTC
CASSRGQANSYEQYF
>TRBV27|TRBJ2-7|.|.
TGTGCCAGCATGTCAGGTTCCGAGCAGTACTTC
CASMSGSEQYF
>TRBV5-6|TRBJ2-7|.|.
TGTGCCAGCAGCTCCTGGACAGTAGCCTACGAGCAGTACTTC
CASSSWTVAYEQYF
>TRBV6-6|TRBJ1-6|TRBD1|.
TGTGCCAGCCGGATGGGACAGAATAATTCACCCCTCCACTTT
CASRMGQNNSPLHF
>TRBV25-1|TRBJ2-3|.|.
TGTGCCAGCAGTGAACGCTATGATACGCAGTATTTT
CASSERYDTQYF
>TRBV2|TRBJ1-2|.|.
TGTGCCAGCAGTGTGGGGGGGAAATATGGCTACACCTTC
CASSVGGKYGYTF
>TRBV29-1|TRBJ2-7|TRBD1|.
TGCAGCGTTATCCGGACAGGGGGCTACGAGCAGTACTTC
CSVIRTGGYEQYF
>TRBV2|TRBJ2-7|.|.
TGTGCCAGCAGTGATCCGCGGGGAAGCTCCTACGAGCAGTACTTC
CASSDPRGSSYEQYF
>TRBV5-6|TRBJ1-4|.|.
TGTGCCAGCAGCTTGTATGTTGGGCGTGCAACTAATGAAAAACTGTTTTTT
CASSLYVGRATNEKLFF
>TRBV7-3|TRBJ2-1|.|.
TGTGCCAGCAGCTTAAATGGCAGGGTCAACAATGAGCAGTTCTTC
CASSLNGRVNNEQFF
>TRBV29-1|TRBJ1-1|.|.
TGCAGCGCCCGCCGGGGCACTGAAGCTTTCTTT
CSARRGTEAFF
>TRBV19|TRBJ2-7|TRBD1|.
TGTGCCAGTAGTAGCCCCTCCGGGACAGGGTACTTC
CASSSPSGTGYF
>TRBV6-1|TRBJ2-3|TRBD2|.
TGTGCCAGCAGTCGACTAGCTGGCACAGATACGCAGTATTTT
CASSRLAGTDTQYF
>TRBV9|TRBJ2-3|TRBD2|.
TGTGCCAGCAGCGTATGGAGCGGGGGTAGCACAGATACGCAGTATTTT
CASSVWSGGSTDTQYF
>TRBV4-1|TRBJ1-5|TRBD1|.
TGCGCCAGCAGCCAAGATCTAGGGACAGGGGGTTATCAGCCCCAGCATTTT
CASSQDLGTGGYQPQHF
>TRBV28|TRBJ2-5|TRBD1|.
TGTGCCAGCAGTCGGGACAGCCAAGAGACCCAGTACTTC
CASSRDSQETQYF
>TRBV28|TRBJ2-1|.|.
TGTGCCAGCAGTTCTATCAGGATCCCAAGGAATGAGCAGTTCTTC
CASSSIRIPRNEQFF
>TRBV9|TRBJ1-3|.|few
TGTGCCAGCAGCGCTACAGGGCGATGGGGAAACACCATATATTTT
CASSATGRWGNTIYF
>TRBV6-6|TRBJ1-2|TRBD1|.
TGTGCCAGCAGTGGACCCCCGGGACAGGGTGACTATGGCTACACCTTC
CASSGPPGQGDYGYTF
>TRBV28|TRBJ2-1|TRBD1|.
TGTGCCAGCAGCGATCCTCGGACAGGTAAAGGCCGATACAATGAGCAGTTCTTC
CASSDPRTGKGRYNEQFF
>TRBV5-1|TRBJ2-5|TRBD1|.
TGCGCCAGCAGCTTGGTTACAGGGGGCGGATGGGAGACCCAGTACTTC
CASSLVTGGGWETQYF
>TRBV9|TRBJ2-7|.|.
TGTGCCAGCAGCTTATCCAGCAGGGATTCGTCCTACGAGCAGTACTTC
CASSLSSRDSSYEQYF
>TRBV11-2|TRBJ2-5|.|.
TGTGCCAGCAGTTTTCTTCAGGGGAAGCAGACCCAGTACTTC
CASSFLQGKQTQYF
>TRBV6-1|TRBJ1-5|.|.
TGTGCCAGCAGTGAAGCTGCAGGGTCCAATCAGCCCCAGCATTTT
CASSEAAGSNQPQHF
>TRBV7-8|TRBJ2-2|TRBD1|once
TGTGCCAGCAGCTTAGCTACAGGGGCCACCGGGGAGCTGTTTTTT
CASSLATGATGELFF
>TRBV7-2|TRBJ1-6|.|.
TGTGCCAGCAGCTTAACCAGAATGAATTCACCCCTCCACTTT
CASSLTRMNSPLHF